This is a list of T cell receptor beta chains from one sample in a study of cytomegalovirus exposure and HLA in healthy donors. Here immunoSEQ multiplex PCR was the method, and the copy in TCRdb shows in-frame clones only, minus some. The sample has approximately 250,000 clones, 78% seen once. The sequencing sample was made of PBMCs. These receptors all stem from a boy between 10 and 17 years old in good health and CMV-seronegative. CDR3s include the opening cysteine and the closing phenylalanine or tryptophan. The D gene is left open where the match is weak. Part of the rows lack a size; the others show once, few, many or a class for expanded clones.

>.|.|TRBJ1-1|TRBV6-5
TGTGCCAGCACCCTCCGGGGCGGGGTGAACACTGAAGCTTTCTTT
CASTLRGGVNTEAFF
>.|.|TRBJ1-6|TRBV4-1
TGCGCCAGCAGCCAGGAGACCTTAGGTTCACCCCTCCACTTT
CASSQETLGSPLHF
>TRBD1|.|TRBJ2-5|TRBV5-1
TGCGCCAGCGTCCTACTCGGGACAGAGCAAGAGACCCAGTACTTC
CASVLLGTEQETQYF
>.|once|TRBJ2-7|TRBV10-1
TGCGCCAGCAGTGAGTCAACCCCGGGTCCCTGGAGCGAGCAGTACTTC
CASSESTPGPWSEQYF
>.|.|TRBJ2-5|TRBV7-3
TGTGCCAGCAGCTTAGCGGGTACCCAAGAGACCCAGTACTTC
CASSLAGTQETQYF
>.|.|TRBJ1-2|TRBV2
TGTGCCAGCAGTGTACAGCCCAACTATGGCTACACCTTC
CASSVQPNYGYTF
>TRBD2|.|TRBJ2-3|TRBV6-1
TGTGCCAGCAGTAATAGCGGGGGAAGCACAGATACGCAGTATTTT
CASSNSGGSTDTQYF
>.|few|TRBJ2-1|TRBV14
TGTGCCAGCAGCCAAGATTTGCGAGGCGAGCAGTTCTTC
CASSQDLRGEQFF
>TRBD2|few|TRBJ2-3|TRBV29-1
TGCAGCGTTAGCGGGAGGGCCCCAGATACGCAGTATTTT
CSVSGRAPDTQYF
>.|.|TRBJ1-2|TRBV7-9
TGTGCCAGCAGCTTAGGTGCCAGAACACCCTATGGCTACACCTTC
CASSLGARTPYGYTF
>TRBD2|.|TRBJ2-1|TRBV10-1
TGCGCCAGCAGTGAGCCTAGCGGGAGGGGATATGAGCAGTTCTTC
CASSEPSGRGYEQFF
>.|.|TRBJ1-6|TRBV19
TGTGCCAGTAGTATTGCCGGGAATTCACCCCTCCACTTT
CASSIAGNSPLHF
>.|.|TRBJ1-1|TRBV10-3
TGTGCCATCGGGAGGATCCGGGACGCGAACACTGAAGCTTTCTTT
CAIGRIRDANTEAFF
>.|.|TRBJ2-7|TRBV10-3
TGTGCCATCAGTGAGGACAGGTCGGGTGAGCAGTACTTC
CAISEDRSGEQYF
>TRBD2|.|TRBJ2-1|TRBV29-1
TGCAGCGGACTAGCGGAGTACAATGAGCAGTTCTTC
CSGLAEYNEQFF
>.|.|TRBJ1-1|TRBV19
TGTGCCAGCAAAGGCAGGGGCGGTAAAATGAACACTGAAGCTTTCTTT
CASKGRGGKMNTEAFF
>.|.|TRBJ2-1|TRBV10-3
TGTGCCATCATGCTAGAAGCGGGCGCTGACTACAATGAGCAGTTCTTC
CAIMLEAGADYNEQFF
>TRBD1|.|TRBJ1-5|TRBV30
TGTGCCTGGAGTAGGGGACAGCTTAATCAGCCCCAGCATTTT
CAWSRGQLNQPQHF
>.|.|TRBJ2-1|TRBV6-1
TGTGCCAGCAGCGGGCGGGGAGACATCTACAATGAGCAGTTCTTC
CASSGRGDIYNEQFF
>.|.|TRBJ2-7|TRBV27
TGTGCCAGCAGTTTAACGCCCGGCTCCTACGAGCAGTACTTC
CASSLTPGSYEQYF
>.|.|TRBJ2-1|TRBV5-1
TGCGCCAGCAGCTGGGTCCCGGGACACTACAATGAGCAGTTCTTC
CASSWVPGHYNEQFF
>TRBD1|.|TRBJ1-4|TRBV19
TGTGCCAGTAGTATAGTCAGGGGGACTAATGAAAAACTGTTTTTT
CASSIVRGTNEKLFF
>.|few|TRBJ2-7|TRBV30
TGTGCCTGGAGTCCGAAGGGGCTGGTAATCCACGAGCAGTACTTC
CAWSPKGLVIHEQYF
>TRBD1|.|TRBJ1-1|TRBV5-1
TGCGCCAGCAGTCCCCTAGACAGGGGGCTTAGTGAAGCTTTCTTT
CASSPLDRGLSEAFF
>.|.|TRBJ1-2|TRBV19
TGTGCCAGTAGTATTGGGGAGTATGGCTACACCTTC
CASSIGEYGYTF
>TRBD1|.|TRBJ2-6|TRBV5-4
TGTGCCAGCAGTAAAGTACCCGGGACAGCCTCTGGGGCCAACGTCCTGACTTTC
CASSKVPGTASGANVLTF
>TRBD1|few|TRBJ2-1|TRBV13
TGTGCCAGCAGCCCCCCGGGACAGGGCCGGCATGAGCAGTTCTTC
CASSPPGQGRHEQFF
>TRBD2|.|TRBJ2-5|TRBV19
TGTGCCAGTAGTCCACTAGCGGGTTACCAAGAGACCCAGTACTTC
CASSPLAGYQETQYF
>TRBD1|.|TRBJ1-5|TRBV4-1
TGCGCCAGCAGCCAAGATCTTCGACAGGGGACAAGCAATCAGCCCCAGCATTTT
CASSQDLRQGTSNQPQHF
>TRBD2|.|TRBJ2-1|TRBV11-3
TGTGCCAGCAGCTCTTCGCGGGACTACCATAGTAATGAGCAGTTCTTC
CASSSSRDYHSNEQFF
>.|.|TRBJ1-2|TRBV28
TGTGCCAGCAGTTTAGCAGGGTATGGCTACACCTTC
CASSLAGYGYTF
>TRBD1|.|TRBJ2-7|TRBV5-1
TGCGCCAGCAGCCCAAGGGGACAGGGATCCTACGAGCAGTACTTC
CASSPRGQGSYEQYF
>.|.|TRBJ2-5|TRBV9
TGTGCCAGCAGCTCCCAATCCGGCCAAGAGACCCAGTACTTC
CASSSQSGQETQYF
>.|.|TRBJ1-6|TRBV5-4
TGTGCCAGCAGCTTGTCCCGGGGCGACAGGCCCCTCCACTTT
CASSLSRGDRPLHF
>TRBD2|few|TRBJ2-1|TRBV27
TGTGCCAGCAGTCGCACTAGCGGGTGGAGCTCCTACAATGAGCAGTTCTTC
CASSRTSGWSSYNEQFF
>.|.|TRBJ2-3|TRBV29-1
TGCAGCGCTGGGACTTACCGCACAGATACGCAGTATTTT
CSAGTYRTDTQYF
>TRBD2|.|TRBJ2-1|TRBV5-1
TGCGCCAGCAGCACGGGACTAGCGGACTACAATGAGCAGTTCTTC
CASSTGLADYNEQFF
>TRBD2|.|TRBJ2-1|TRBV5-8
TGTGCCAGCAGCTTGGATCTTCCGCGGGGGTACAATGAGCAGTTCTTC
CASSLDLPRGYNEQFF
>TRBD1|.|TRBJ1-3|TRBV10-3
TGTGCCATCAGTAGACCGGGACAGGGGTCCTCTGGAAACACCATATATTTT
CAISRPGQGSSGNTIYF
>.|.|TRBJ1-2|TRBV25-1
TGTGCCAGCAGTGGACCAGGGTATGGCTACACCTTC
CASSGPGYGYTF
>TRBD2|few|TRBJ2-1|TRBV13
TGTGCCAGCAGCGAAGACTGGACTAGCGGGGGAAACAATGAGCAGTTCTTC
CASSEDWTSGGNNEQFF
>TRBD1|.|TRBJ2-7|TRBV13
TGTGCCAGCAGCTTAGGTGGGACAGGCCGAGAGCAGTACTTC
CASSLGGTGREQYF
>TRBD2|.|TRBJ2-2|TRBV11-2
TGTGCCGTCACCGGACTAGCGGGGAGGGTGAACACCGGGGAGCTGTTTTTT
CAVTGLAGRVNTGELFF
>TRBD1|few|TRBJ1-1|TRBV10-1
TGCGCCAGCAGTGGACAGGGGTGTGAAGCTTTCTTT
CASSGQGCEAFF
>TRBD1|.|TRBJ1-1|TRBV30
TGTGCCTGGACGAAACAGGGGGTACGGACTGAAGCTTTCTTT
CAWTKQGVRTEAFF
>TRBD1|.|TRBJ1-3|TRBV5-1
TGCGCCAGCAGTCCTGGACAGGGGTTGCGAAACACCATATATTTT
CASSPGQGLRNTIYF
>.|.|TRBJ1-1|TRBV27
TGTGCCAGCAGTTCGCAGGGGAGGGACACTGAAGCTTTCTTT
CASSSQGRDTEAFF
>TRBD1|.|TRBJ2-7|TRBV18
TGTGCCAGCTCAACCACACAGACAGGGGCCTACGAGCAGTACTTC
CASSTTQTGAYEQYF
>TRBD2|.|TRBJ2-5|TRBV5-1
TGCGCCAGCAGCTTTGGGACTAGCGGGGGCCAAGAGACCCAGTACTTC
CASSFGTSGGQETQYF
>TRBD1|.|TRBJ1-1|TRBV5-1
TGCGCCAGCAGCGCCGCCCAGGGGGCTCACACTGAAGCTTTCTTT
CASSAAQGAHTEAFF
>.|.|TRBJ2-3|TRBV10-1
TGCGCCAGCAGTGAGGAGACAGACACAGATACGCAGTATTTT
CASSEETDTDTQYF
>TRBD1|.|TRBJ1-2|TRBV19
TGTGCCAGTAGTGGTGACAGGGGGCTATATGGCTACACCTTC
CASSGDRGLYGYTF